These 3 T cell receptor beta chains originate from one sample sequenced in a study of cytomegalovirus exposure and HLA in healthy donors. The PCR contained 60 Vbeta and 13 Jbeta primers. The repertoire was sequenced with immunoSEQ multiplex PCR; TCRdb's copy has only in-frame clones and lacks some. Seen here are 110,000 or so clones, over 60% observed once, and the top ten hold approximately 6.3%. Sequences were obtained from PBMCs. All receptors derive from a young man in good health and CMV-seropositive.

In this sample, this clone turned up a few times. The chain employs TRBV7-2 and TRBJ1-3; the match to TRBD1 covers 7 bases. The V and J ends lost 2 bases and 0 bases, in that order; junction bases with no gene match: 10. This CDR3 is 18 amino acids long. Germline assignment: CDR1 SGHTA and CDR2 FQGNSA. DNA for the CDR3: TGTGCCAGCAGCTTAAAATACAGGGGCGGAATCTCTGGAAACACCATATATTTT. Protein: CASSLKYRGGISGNTIYF.

The chain combines TRBV9 with TRBJ2-1, with D tentatively TRBD1 (6 bases). The germline CDR1 and CDR2 sequences are SGDLS and YYNGEE. With 6 bases removed from V and 0 bases from J, the gap between germline ends came to 19 bases. The CDR3 covers 17 residues. CDR3 nucleotide sequence: TGTGCCAGCAACAAATACAGGGCGAGGAGCTCCTACAATGAGCAGTTCTTC. This encodes CASNKYRARSSYNEQFF. The variable domain in full, with the rest retrieved from reference TRBV9 and TRBJ2-1, is DSGVTQTPKHLITATGQRVTLRCSPRSGDLSVYWYQQSLDQGLQFLIQYYNGEERAKGNILERFSAQQFPDLHSELNLSSLELGDSALYFCASNKYRARSSYNEQFFGPGTRLTVL.

V and J are TRBV27 and TRBJ2-7, with 10 bases lining up with TRBD1. The CDR3 covers 16 residues. The germline V gene has CDR1 MNHEY and CDR2 SMNVEV (reference sequence). The V segment lost 5 bases and the J segment 6 bases; nucleotides outside the gene matches: 13. CDR3 in amino acids: CASSPRGQGWRVEQYF. CDR3 DNA: TGTGCCAGCAGTCCAAGGGGACAGGGGTGGAGAGTCGAGCAGTACTTC.